Below, 8 T cell receptor beta chains from the same sample are listed, as sequenced in a study of cytomegalovirus exposure and HLA in healthy donors. The PCR ran on 60 Vbeta and 13 Jbeta primers. Sequencing used immunoSEQ multiplex PCR; TCRdb keeps in-frame clones, though not all of them. Found here are over 130,000 clones, around three quarters of them singletons; the top ten hold 6.2%. The sequencing sample was made of PBMCs. All receptors derive from a woman aged 40-49 years in good health and CMV-seropositive.

The V call is TRBV11-3, the J call TRBJ2-1; D call uncertain. Trimming removed 10 bases at V and 0 bases at J, with 4 bases between. The germline CDR1 and CDR2 sequences are SGHNT and YENEEA. The CDR3 is made up of 11 amino acids. This CDR3 is CATSSYNEQFF. As DNA, the CDR3 is TGTGCCACCTCCTCCTACAATGAGCAGTTCTTC.

The V gene is TRBV5-1, the J gene TRBJ2-1, with D possibly matching TRBD1 (6 bases). V lost 5 bases, J lost 6 bases, and 18 bases lay in between. Germline lookup yields CDR1 SGHRS and CDR2 YFSETQ. The CDR3 spans 15 residues. DNA of the CDR3: TGCGCCAGCAGACTTGATCCAGGGACACGCAATGAGCAGTTCTTC. Translating it yields CASRLDPGTRNEQFF.

The V gene is TRBV9, the J gene TRBJ2-1, with 12 bases aligning to TRBD2. CDR1 is SGDLS, CDR2 YYNGEE, per germline. CDR3 length: 14 amino acids. After removal of 5 bases from V and 8 bases from J, the junction contained 5 bases not matched to a gene. The CDR3 loop reads CASRGTSGSHEQFF. The DNA of the CDR3 is TGTGCCAGCAGAGGGACTAGCGGGTCCCATGAGCAGTTCTTC.

The J gene is TRBJ1-2, the V gene TRBV2; 7 nucleotides agree with TRBD1. V shed 1 base, J shed 4 bases, and the junction held 3 bases outside the gene matches. In germline, CDR1 is SNHLY, CDR2 FYNNEI. CDR3 length: 14 residues. CDR3 region: CASSEGDSTYGYTF. CDR3 in DNA: TGTGCCAGCAGTGAAGGGGACAGTACCTATGGCTACACCTTC. Using reference TRBV2 and TRBJ1-2 for the parts outside the CDR3, the full variable domain is EPEVTQTPSHQVTQMGQEVILRCVPISNHLYFYWYRQILGQKVEFLVSFYNNEISEKSEIFDDQFSVERPDGSNFTLKIRSTKLEDSAMYFCASSEGDSTYGYTFGSGTRLTVV.

This clone was observed a handful of times. The chain couples TRBV5-1 to TRBJ1-1, with 9 bases fitting TRBD1. Germline V gene data show CDR1 as SGHRS and CDR2 as YFSETQ. V shed 7 bases, J shed 5 bases, and the junction held 6 bases outside the gene matches. The CDR3 loop spans 13 amino acids. CDR3 DNA sequence: TGCGCCAGCTCACAGGGGGCTCTAACTGAAGCTTTCTTT. Amino acids: CASSQGALTEAFF.

The V call is TRBV6-5, the J call TRBJ2-3; 9 bases align to TRBD2. CDR3 size: 13 residues. The germline gives CDR1 MNHEY, CDR2 SVGAGI. V trimming: 10 bases; J trimming: 5 bases; junction bases outside the gene matches: 7. CDR3 sequence reads: CATRPSGKDTQYF. DNA for the CDR3: TGTGCCACCCGGCCTAGCGGGAAAGATACGCAGTATTTT.

The chain joins TRBV5-4 to TRBJ2-3; weak D call: TRBD2 (5 bases). CDR3 size: 11 residues. V gave up 7 bases and J gave up 8 bases, with 11 bases separating them. From germline, CDR1 is SGHNT and CDR2 YYREEE (reference sequence). The CDR3 protein is CASSLEGTQYF. The CDR3, as DNA: TGTGCCAGCTCGCTCGAGGGTACGCAGTATTTT.

This chain joins TRBV6-5 and TRBJ2-3; 8 bases align to TRBD2. Per the germline V gene, CDR1 is MNHEY and CDR2 is SVGAGI. V shed 4 bases, J shed 6 bases, and the junction held 9 bases outside the gene matches. The CDR3 is 15 amino acids. CDR3 sequence (DNA): TGTGCCAGCAGTTCCCGGGGGGGGGCAGGGGATACGCAGTATTTT. Protein: CASSSRGGAGDTQYF.